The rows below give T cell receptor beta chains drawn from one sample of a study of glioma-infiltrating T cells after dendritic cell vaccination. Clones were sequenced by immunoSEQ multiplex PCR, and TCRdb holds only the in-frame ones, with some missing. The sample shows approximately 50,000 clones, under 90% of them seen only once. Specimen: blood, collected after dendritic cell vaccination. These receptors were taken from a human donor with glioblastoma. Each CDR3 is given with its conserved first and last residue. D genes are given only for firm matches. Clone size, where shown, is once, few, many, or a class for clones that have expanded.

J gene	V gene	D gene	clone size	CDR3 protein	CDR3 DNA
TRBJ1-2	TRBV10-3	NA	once	CAISGQSYGYTF	TGTGCCATCAGCGGACAGAGCTATGGCTACACCTTC
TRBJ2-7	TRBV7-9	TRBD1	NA	CASSSGQGKLYEQYF	TGTGCCAGCAGCTCGGGACAGGGGAAACTCTACGAGCAGTACTTC
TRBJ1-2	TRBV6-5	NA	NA	CASSYTGQPPNYGYTF	TGTGCCAGCAGTTATACAGGACAGCCTCCTAACTATGGCTACACCTTC
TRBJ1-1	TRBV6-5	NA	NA	CASSWAGFGEAFF	TGTGCCAGCAGTTGGGCAGGTTTTGGTGAAGCTTTCTTT
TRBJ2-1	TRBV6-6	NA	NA	CASSSLGVGLHEQFF	TGTGCCAGCAGTTCCCTCGGGGTGGGATTGCATGAGCAGTTCTTC
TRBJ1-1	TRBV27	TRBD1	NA	CASSRQGVMNTEAFF	TGTGCCAGCAGTCGGCAGGGGGTTATGAACACTGAAGCTTTCTTT
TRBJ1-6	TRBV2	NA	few	CASSQDSNNSPLHF	TGTGCCAGCAGCCAGGACAGTAATAATTCACCCCTCCACTTT
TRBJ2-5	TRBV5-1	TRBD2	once	CASSQPGLAGGTQYF	TGCGCCAGCAGCCAACCGGGACTAGCGGGGGGGACCCAGTACTTC
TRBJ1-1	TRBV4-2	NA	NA	CASSQDGSLGGQGREAFF	TGTGCCAGCAGCCAAGATGGGTCTCTAGGGGGTCAGGGACGCGAAGCTTTCTTT
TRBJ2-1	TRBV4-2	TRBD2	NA	CASSLEPGGAYNEQFF	TGTGCCAGCAGCCTTGAGCCGGGGGGGGCGTACAATGAGCAGTTCTTC
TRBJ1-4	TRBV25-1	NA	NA	CASLGETNEKLFF	TGTGCCAGTCTAGGGGAAACTAATGAAAAACTGTTTTTT
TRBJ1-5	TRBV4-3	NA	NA	CASSQDQGRNQPQHF	TGCGCCAGCAGCCAAGACCAGGGCCGCAATCAGCCCCAGCATTTT
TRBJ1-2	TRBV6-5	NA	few	CASSYGRDYGYTF	TGTGCCAGCAGTTATGGCAGGGACTATGGCTACACCTTC
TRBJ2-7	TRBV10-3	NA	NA	CAISELFTGERDYEQYF	TGTGCCATCAGTGAGCTCTTCACCGGGGAAAGGGACTACGAGCAGTACTTC
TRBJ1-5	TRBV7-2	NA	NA	CASTREGGEPQHF	TGTGCCAGCACCCGCGAAGGGGGTGAGCCCCAGCATTTT
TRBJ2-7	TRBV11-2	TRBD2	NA	CASSLNLSGEQYF	TGTGCCAGCAGCTTAAACCTTAGCGGGGAGCAGTACTTC
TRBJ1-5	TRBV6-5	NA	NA	CASRVQRNSNQPQHF	TGTGCCAGCAGAGTACAGCGGAATAGCAATCAGCCCCAGCATTTT
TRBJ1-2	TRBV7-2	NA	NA	CASSPRQAAGYTF	TGTGCCAGCAGCCCGAGACAGGCAGCGGGCTACACCTTC
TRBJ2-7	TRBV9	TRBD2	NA	CASSVGTTSSYEQYF	TGTGCCAGCAGCGTGGGGACTACTAGCTCCTACGAGCAGTACTTC
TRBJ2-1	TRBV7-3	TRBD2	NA	CASASGGAGEQFF	TGTGCCAGTGCTAGCGGGGGGGCCGGTGAGCAGTTCTTC